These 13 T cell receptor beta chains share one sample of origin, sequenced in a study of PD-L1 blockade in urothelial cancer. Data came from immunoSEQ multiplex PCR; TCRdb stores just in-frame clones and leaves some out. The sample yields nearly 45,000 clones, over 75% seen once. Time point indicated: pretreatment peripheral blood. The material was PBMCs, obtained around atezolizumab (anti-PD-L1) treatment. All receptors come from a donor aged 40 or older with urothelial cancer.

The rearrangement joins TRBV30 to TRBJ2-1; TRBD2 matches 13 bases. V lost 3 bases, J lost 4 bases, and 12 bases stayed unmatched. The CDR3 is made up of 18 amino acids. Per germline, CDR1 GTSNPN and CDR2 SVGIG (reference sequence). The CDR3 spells CAWSPMPTSGRSYNEQFF. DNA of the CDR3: TGTGCCTGGAGCCCGATGCCGACTAGCGGGAGGTCTTACAATGAGCAGTTCTTC.

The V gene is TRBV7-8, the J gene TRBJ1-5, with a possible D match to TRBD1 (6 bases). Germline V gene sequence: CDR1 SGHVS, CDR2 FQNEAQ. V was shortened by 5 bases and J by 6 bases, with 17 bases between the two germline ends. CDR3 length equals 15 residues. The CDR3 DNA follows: TGTGCCAGCAGCCCCGTCCGGGGAGGGGGTCAGCCCCAGCATTTT. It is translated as CASSPVRGGGQPQHF.

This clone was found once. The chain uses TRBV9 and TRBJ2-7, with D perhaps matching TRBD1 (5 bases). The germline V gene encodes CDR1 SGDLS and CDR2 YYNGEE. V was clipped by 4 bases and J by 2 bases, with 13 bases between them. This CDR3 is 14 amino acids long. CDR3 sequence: CASSHRQGTYEQYF. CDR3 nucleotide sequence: TGTGCCAGCAGCCACCGCCAGGGTACCTACGAGCAGTACTTC.

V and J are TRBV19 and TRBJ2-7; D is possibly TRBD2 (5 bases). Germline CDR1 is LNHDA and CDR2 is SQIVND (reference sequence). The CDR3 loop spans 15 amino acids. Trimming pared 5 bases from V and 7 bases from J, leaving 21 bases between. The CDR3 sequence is CASSPTGSLTLEQYF. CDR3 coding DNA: TGTGCCAGTAGTCCAACGGGGTCCCTTACGCTTGAGCAGTACTTC.

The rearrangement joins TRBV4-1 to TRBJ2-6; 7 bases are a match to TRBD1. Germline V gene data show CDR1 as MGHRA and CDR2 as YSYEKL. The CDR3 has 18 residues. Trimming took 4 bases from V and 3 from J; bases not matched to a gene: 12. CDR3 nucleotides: TGCGCCAGCAGCCGCGGACAGGTGGTGGTATTTGGGGCCAACGTCCTGACTTTC. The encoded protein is CASSRGQVVVFGANVLTF.

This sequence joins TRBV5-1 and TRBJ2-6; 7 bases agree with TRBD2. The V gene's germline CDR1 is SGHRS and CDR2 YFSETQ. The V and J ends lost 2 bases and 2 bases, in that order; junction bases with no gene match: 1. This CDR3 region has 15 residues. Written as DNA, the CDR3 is TGCGCCAGCAGCTTCGGGGGGACTGGGGCCAACGTCCTGACTTTC. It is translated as CASSFGGTGANVLTF.

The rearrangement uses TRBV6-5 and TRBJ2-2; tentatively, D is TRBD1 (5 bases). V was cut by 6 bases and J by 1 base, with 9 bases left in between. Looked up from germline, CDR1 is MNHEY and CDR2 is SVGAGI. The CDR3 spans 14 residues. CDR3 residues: CASSPGQNTGELFF. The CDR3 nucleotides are TGTGCCAGCAGCCCCGGACAGAACACCGGGGAGCTGTTTTTT.

CDR3 residues: CASSFRENYGYTF. The CDR3 DNA sequence: TGTGCCAGCAGCTTTAGAGAGAACTATGGCTACACCTTC. The chain carries TRBV5-6 and TRBJ1-2; D is unclear. Germline CDR1 and CDR2: SGHDT and YYEEEE. The V end was cut by 2 bases, the J end by 2 bases, with 7 bases between. This CDR3 has 13 residues.

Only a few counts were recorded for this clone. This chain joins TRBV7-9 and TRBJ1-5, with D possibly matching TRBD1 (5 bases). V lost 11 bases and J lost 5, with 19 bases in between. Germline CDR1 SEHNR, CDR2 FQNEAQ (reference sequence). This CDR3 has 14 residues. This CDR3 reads CARRRGAVDQPQHF. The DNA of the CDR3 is TGTGCCCGCCGGAGGGGCGCGGTGGATCAGCCCCAGCATTTT.

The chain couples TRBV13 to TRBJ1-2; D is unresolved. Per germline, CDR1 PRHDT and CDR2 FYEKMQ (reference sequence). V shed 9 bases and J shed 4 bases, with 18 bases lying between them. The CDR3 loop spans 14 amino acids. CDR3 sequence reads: CASGRTTPAYGYTF. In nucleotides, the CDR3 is TGTGCCAGTGGGCGAACAACACCCGCCTATGGCTACACCTTC.

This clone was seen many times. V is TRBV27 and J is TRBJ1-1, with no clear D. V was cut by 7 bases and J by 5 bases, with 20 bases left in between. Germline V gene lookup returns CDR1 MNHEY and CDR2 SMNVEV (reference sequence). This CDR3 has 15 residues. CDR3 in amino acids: CASTSYSASGTEAFF. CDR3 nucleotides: TGTGCCAGCACCAGTTACTCTGCCTCGGGGACTGAAGCTTTCTTT.

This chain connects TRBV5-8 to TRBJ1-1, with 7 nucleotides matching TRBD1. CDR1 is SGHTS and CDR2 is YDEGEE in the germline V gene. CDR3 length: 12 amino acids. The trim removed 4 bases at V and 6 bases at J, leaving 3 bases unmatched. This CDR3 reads CASSRQGAEAFF. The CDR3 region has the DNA TGTGCCAGCAGCAGGCAGGGGGCTGAAGCTTTCTTT.

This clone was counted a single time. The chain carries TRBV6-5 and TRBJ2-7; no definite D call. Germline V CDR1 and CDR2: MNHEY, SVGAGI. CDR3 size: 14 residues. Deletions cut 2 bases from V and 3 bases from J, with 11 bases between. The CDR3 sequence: CASSYPFGSYEQYF. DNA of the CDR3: TGTGCCAGCAGTTACCCATTTGGCAGCTACGAGCAGTACTTC.